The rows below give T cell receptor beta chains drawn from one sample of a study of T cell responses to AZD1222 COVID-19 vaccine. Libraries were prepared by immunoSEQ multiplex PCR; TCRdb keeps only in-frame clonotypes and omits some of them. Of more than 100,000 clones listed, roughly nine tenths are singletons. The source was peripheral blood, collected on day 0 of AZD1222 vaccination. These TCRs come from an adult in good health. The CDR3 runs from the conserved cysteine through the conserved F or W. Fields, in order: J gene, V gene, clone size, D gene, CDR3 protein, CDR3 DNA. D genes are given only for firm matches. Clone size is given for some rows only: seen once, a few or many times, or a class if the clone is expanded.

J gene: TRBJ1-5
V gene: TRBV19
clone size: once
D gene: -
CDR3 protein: CASSIVPGVVGNQPQHF
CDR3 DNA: TGTGCCAGTAGTATAGTGCCAGGGGTTGTTGGCAATCAGCCCCAGCATTTT

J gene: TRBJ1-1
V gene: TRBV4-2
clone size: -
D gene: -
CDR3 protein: CASSQDKAGPGYTEAFF
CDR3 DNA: TGTGCCAGCAGCCAAGATAAGGCAGGTCCGGGGTACACTGAAGCTTTCTTT

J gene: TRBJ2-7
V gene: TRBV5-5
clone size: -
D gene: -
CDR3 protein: CASSFGGQAYEQYF
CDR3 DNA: TGTGCCAGCAGCTTTGGGGGGCAGGCCTACGAGCAGTACTTC

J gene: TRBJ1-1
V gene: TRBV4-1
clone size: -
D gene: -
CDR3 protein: CASSQGLAPVAEAFF
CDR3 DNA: TGCGCCAGCAGCCAAGGGTTGGCCCCGGTCGCTGAAGCTTTCTTT

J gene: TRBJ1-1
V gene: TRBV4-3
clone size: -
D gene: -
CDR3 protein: CASSQDSEGLMNTEAFF
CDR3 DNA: TGCGCCAGCAGCCAAGATTCGGAGGGACTGATGAACACTGAAGCTTTCTTT

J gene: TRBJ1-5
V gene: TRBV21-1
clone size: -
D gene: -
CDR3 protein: CASPRKSLRNSNQPQHF
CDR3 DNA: TGTGCCAGCCCCCGGAAGTCACTACGCAATAGCAATCAGCCCCAGCATTTT

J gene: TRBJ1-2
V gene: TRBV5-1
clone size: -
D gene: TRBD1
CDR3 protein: CASSPGGTDYHGYTF
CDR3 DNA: TGCGCCAGCAGCCCTGGGGGGACAGACTACCATGGCTACACCTTC

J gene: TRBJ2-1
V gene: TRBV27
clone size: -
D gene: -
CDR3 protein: CASSLVGRYNEQFF
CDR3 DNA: TGTGCCAGCAGTTTAGTGGGACGCTACAATGAGCAGTTCTTC

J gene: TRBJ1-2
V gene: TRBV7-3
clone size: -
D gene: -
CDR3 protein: CASSLGGAGYTF
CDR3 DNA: TGTGCCAGCAGCTTAGGGGGGGCTGGCTACACCTTC

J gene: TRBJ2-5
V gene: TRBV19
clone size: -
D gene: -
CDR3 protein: CASSIGAGFRETQYF
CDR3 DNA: TGTGCCAGTAGTATTGGGGCAGGGTTCCGGGAGACCCAGTACTTC

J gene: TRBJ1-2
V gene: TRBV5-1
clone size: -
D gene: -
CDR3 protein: CASSPTNGGVNYGYTF
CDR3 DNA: TGCGCCAGCAGCCCCACCAACGGGGGGGTTAACTATGGCTACACCTTC

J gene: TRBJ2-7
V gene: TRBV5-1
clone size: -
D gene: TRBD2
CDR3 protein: CASSLGSGLHIPYEQYF
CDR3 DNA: TGCGCCAGCAGCTTGGGGTCGGGACTACACATTCCCTACGAGCAGTACTTC

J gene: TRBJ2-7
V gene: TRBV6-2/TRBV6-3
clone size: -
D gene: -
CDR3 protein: CASSLHVKSYEQYF
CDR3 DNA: TGTGCCAGCAGTCTCCACGTGAAGTCCTACGAGCAGTACTTC

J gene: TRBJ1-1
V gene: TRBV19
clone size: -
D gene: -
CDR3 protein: CASSISQTNTEAFF
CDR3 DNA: TGTGCCAGTAGTATCTCACAGACTAACACTGAAGCTTTCTTT

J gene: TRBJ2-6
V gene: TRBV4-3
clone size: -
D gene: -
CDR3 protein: CASSQDAARPASGANVLTF
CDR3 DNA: TGCGCCAGCAGCCAAGACGCGGCCAGGCCGGCCTCTGGGGCCAACGTCCTGACTTTC

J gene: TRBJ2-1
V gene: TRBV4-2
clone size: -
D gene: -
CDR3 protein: CASSPSPGNEQFF
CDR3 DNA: TGTGCCAGCAGCCCATCCCCTGGGAATGAGCAGTTCTTC

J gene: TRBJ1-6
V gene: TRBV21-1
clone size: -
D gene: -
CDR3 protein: CASSNGTGDHSPLHF
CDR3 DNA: TGTGCCAGCAGCAACGGGACAGGGGACCATTCACCCCTCCACTTT

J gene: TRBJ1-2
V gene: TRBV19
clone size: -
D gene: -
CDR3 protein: CASRERWEMRVLRYTF
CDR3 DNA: TGTGCCAGTAGAGAGAGGTGGGAGATGAGAGTATTGCGCTACACCTTC